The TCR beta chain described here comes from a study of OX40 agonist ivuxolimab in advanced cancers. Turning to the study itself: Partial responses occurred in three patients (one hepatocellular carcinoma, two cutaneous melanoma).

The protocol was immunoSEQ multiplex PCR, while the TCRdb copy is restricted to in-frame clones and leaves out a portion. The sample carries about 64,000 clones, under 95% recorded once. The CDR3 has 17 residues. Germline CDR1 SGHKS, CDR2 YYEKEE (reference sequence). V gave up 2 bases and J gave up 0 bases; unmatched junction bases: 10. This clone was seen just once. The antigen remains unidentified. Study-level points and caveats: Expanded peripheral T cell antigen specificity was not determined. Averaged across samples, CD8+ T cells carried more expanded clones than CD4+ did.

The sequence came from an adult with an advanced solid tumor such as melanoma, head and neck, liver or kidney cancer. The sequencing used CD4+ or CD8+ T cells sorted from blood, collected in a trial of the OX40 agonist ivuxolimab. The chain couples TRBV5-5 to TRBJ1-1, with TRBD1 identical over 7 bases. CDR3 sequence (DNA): TGTGCCAGCAGCTTAATATTGGGACAGCTTGTGAACACTGAAGCTTTCTTT. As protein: CASSLILGQLVNTEAFF.